Detailed here is one T cell receptor (beta chain). The data are from a study of tumor-infiltrating lymphocytes in localized non-small cell lung cancer. The CDR3 contains 16 residues. V lost 0 bases, J lost 4 bases, and 7 bases stayed unmatched. The germline V gene encodes CDR1 SGHTA and CDR2 FQGNSA. Libraries were prepared by immunoSEQ multiplex PCR; TCRdb keeps only in-frame clonotypes and omits some of them. The sample lists about 16,000 clones, approximately 70% occurring once. The sample was lung tumor tissue. The rearrangement joins TRBV7-2 to TRBJ2-5; 8 bases map to TRBD2. The sequence came from a human donor with non-small cell lung cancer. The chain's CDR3 is CASSLASGRALETQYF. The CDR3 nucleotides are TGTGCCAGCAGCTTAGCAAGCGGGAGAGCCCTAGAGACCCAGTACTTC.